Listed below are T cell receptor beta chains from one sample, sequenced in a study of vaccination and CD4 T cells after COVID-19. TCRdb reprocessed the PCR reads with MiXCR, giving one entry per CDR3 protein. The table records around 4,000 distinct CDR3 sequences, about 20% of them present only once. Which antigens these TCRs recognize remains unknown. Sequencing was performed on CD4+ T cells from blood, cultured in vitro. All receptors come from a human donor who had recovered from COVID-19. Each CDR3 is given without its conserved first and last residue.

CDR3aa: ASSLFPPAAGPGELF; v_gene: TRBV7-3
CDR3aa: AWRKGGSYNSPLH; v_gene: TRBV30
CDR3aa: ASSQTGTGYGYT; v_gene: TRBV6-2/TRBV6-3
CDR3aa: ASSSTGRETQY; v_gene: TRBV7-9
CDR3aa: SAIHSGGASGEQY; v_gene: TRBV20-1
CDR3aa: ASSSGQEPETQY; v_gene: TRBV5-4
CDR3aa: ASSSQTGGTQY; v_gene: TRBV5-1
CDR3aa: SAQHRGGVGGELF; v_gene: TRBV20-1
CDR3aa: ASIRGGRDTDTQY; v_gene: TRBV12-3/TRBV12-4
CDR3aa: ASSLAGGAGVTQY; v_gene: TRBV7-2
CDR3aa: ASSPLPTPDGYT; v_gene: TRBV6-1
CDR3aa: SAKQGRGGETQY; v_gene: TRBV20-1
CDR3aa: ASNSELGSRGNQPQH; v_gene: TRBV2
CDR3aa: ASGDRMHSPLH; v_gene: TRBV2
CDR3aa: ASSDPPSLAGGLKRTDTQY; v_gene: TRBV5-4
CDR3aa: ASSGPDRGDEKLF; v_gene: TRBV5-6
CDR3aa: AWSVPRVSNQPQH; v_gene: TRBV30
CDR3aa: AWTGMTEAF; v_gene: TRBV30
CDR3aa: SATPTSGANVLT; v_gene: TRBV20-1
CDR3aa: ASTWDRGRVAF; v_gene: TRBV6-1
CDR3aa: ASSFPEATGSYEQY; v_gene: TRBV7-2
CDR3aa: SARDGGVVGYT; v_gene: TRBV20-1
CDR3aa: ATSDPYSNQPQH; v_gene: TRBV24-1